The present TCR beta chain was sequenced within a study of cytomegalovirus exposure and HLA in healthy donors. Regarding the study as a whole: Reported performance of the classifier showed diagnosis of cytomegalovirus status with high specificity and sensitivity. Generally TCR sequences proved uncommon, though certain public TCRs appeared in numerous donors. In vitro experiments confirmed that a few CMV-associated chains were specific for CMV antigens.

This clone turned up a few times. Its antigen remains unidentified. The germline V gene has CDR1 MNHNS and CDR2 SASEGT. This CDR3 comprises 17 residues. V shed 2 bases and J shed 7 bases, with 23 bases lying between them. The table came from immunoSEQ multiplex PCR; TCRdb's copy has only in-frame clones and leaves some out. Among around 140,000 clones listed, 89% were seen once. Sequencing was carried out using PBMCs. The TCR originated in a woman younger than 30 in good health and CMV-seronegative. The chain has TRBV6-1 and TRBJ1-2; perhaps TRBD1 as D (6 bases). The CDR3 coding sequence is TGTGCCAGCAGTGAATATCTTGGGCTGGACAGCTATTCTGGCTACACCTTC. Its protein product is CASSEYLGLDSYSGYTF.